This is a list of T cell receptor beta chains from one sample in a study of human T cells and chemical hapten exposure. Each CDR3 protein gets one entry after TCRdb re-called the RACE reads with MiXCR. This sample carries 300,000 to 350,000 distinct CDR3 sequences, roughly 6.9% of them seen once, and the ten largest clones take about 8%. The sample here was whole blood, taken in connection with sensitization to the hapten diphenylcyclopropenone (DPC). The receptors originated from a woman in her late teens or twenties with alopecia areata. Some clones in this sample may be carry-over from other donors' samples. The CDR3 runs from the conserved cysteine through the conserved F or W.

j_call v_call cdr3_aa
TRBJ2-2 TRBV5-4 CASSRQDFTGELFF
TRBJ1-1 TRBV20-1 CSALVLNTGAAFF
TRBJ1-1 TRBV6-6 CASSYSRDERAFF
TRBJ2-2 TRBV7-9 CASSLMAGVPGELFF
TRBJ2-1 TRBV12-3/TRBV12-4 CASSTEYPLVEQFF
TRBJ1-6 TRBV7-8 CASSSKGWILHF
TRBJ2-7 TRBV2 CASSASGQGKQYF
TRBJ2-2 TRBV7-2 CASSLQASGVGELFF
TRBJ2-1 TRBV20-1 CSMTSGASYNEQFF
TRBJ1-6 TRBV5-1 CASSPDRNYSPLHF
TRBJ2-6 TRBV4-3 CASSQDLEGLRSGANVLTF
TRBJ1-1 TRBV3-1 CASSQDGPRDRVYGNTEAFF
TRBJ1-5 TRBV20-1 CSARSNNRGGQPQHF
TRBJ2-2 TRBV4-3 CASSQGGTGELFF
TRBJ2-1 TRBV7-2 CASSFTAGGGNEQFF
TRBJ2-3 TRBV14 CASSHPRADPLSTDTQYF
TRBJ1-3 TRBV29-1 CSVEETGRLSGNTIYF
TRBJ1-3 TRBV4-1 CASSQDGRAGNTIYF
TRBJ2-7 TRBV13 CASSLRYSYEQYF
TRBJ2-1 TRBV19 CASRNPGGHNEQFF
TRBJ2-6 TRBV2 CASSEMGAGANVLTF
TRBJ1-5 TRBV4-3 CASSQDRRHLNQPQHF
TRBJ2-6 TRBV6-5 CASSYGGFGANVLTF
TRBJ2-7 TRBV7-6 CASSHGTDSYEQYF
TRBJ1-6 TRBV7-8 CASSLQGLTLSSYNSPLHF
TRBJ1-1 TRBV29-1 CSVETGQGWTEAFF
TRBJ1-5 TRBV6-5 CASRKGQATGPQHF
TRBJ1-2 TRBV12-3/TRBV12-4 CASSATGNYYGYTF
TRBJ2-7 TRBV6-5 CASSYSPEGSEQYF
TRBJ1-3 TRBV10-3 CAISEQGDIYF
TRBJ2-7 TRBV20-1 CSARGRGRTAGQGYEQYF
TRBJ2-3 TRBV7-9 CASSSWPGGTDTQYF
TRBJ1-2 TRBV14 CASSPLGGLEVDGYTF
TRBJ1-1 TRBV7-6 CASSFTSRGAEAFF
TRBJ1-1 TRBV11-3 CASSLALSGGTEAFF
TRBJ1-2 TRBV6-5 CASSRRDRDGYTF
TRBJ2-1 TRBV25-1 CASRLAGGLSYNEQFF
TRBJ2-5 TRBV5-1 CASSVVAGAQETQYF
TRBJ2-1 TRBV6-2/TRBV6-3 CASSPTGPSYNEQFF
TRBJ1-2 TRBV20-1 CSATGQTHGYTF
TRBJ2-7 TRBV7-9 CASSLTGTIDEQYF
TRBJ1-3 TRBV7-2 CASSLRVSSGNTIYF
TRBJ2-3 TRBV20-1 CSARDLAGGRPVDTQYF
TRBJ2-5 TRBV6-1 CASGGLAQETQYF
TRBJ2-1 TRBV6-2/TRBV6-3 CASKSSTGLWQFF
TRBJ2-1 TRBV2 CASKGGGYNEQFF
TRBJ1-2 TRBV6-5 CASRTGLNYGYTF
TRBJ2-3 TRBV10-2 CASTGTSKVEDTQYF
TRBJ2-3 TRBV3-1 CASSQAADTQYF
TRBJ2-2 TRBV5-1 CASSFGLAGAANTGELFF
TRBJ1-1 TRBV5-1 CASSSSTGPTEAFF
TRBJ2-7 TRBV29-1 CSVQNLQGQYF
TRBJ2-7 TRBV7-3 CASSRDGGEQYF
TRBJ2-3 TRBV7-3 CASSFWGSTDTQYF
TRBJ1-1 TRBV7-2 CASTRGAGARQAFF
TRBJ1-1 TRBV5-1 CASSLEWQGQGGAFF
TRBJ1-6 TRBV27 CASRGGPGAYNSPLHF
TRBJ2-7 TRBV2 CASRVETLGEQYF
TRBJ2-1 TRBV4-3 CASSQEEAVQGTYNEQFF
TRBJ2-7 TRBV12-3/TRBV12-4 CASSFYPAYEQYF